This T cell receptor beta chain was sequenced in a study of shared clonotypes between healthy human individuals. This table comes from immunoSEQ multiplex PCR, and its TCRdb copy is limited to in-frame clones, with some not included. The sample consists of around 1,100,000 clones, around 77% of them appearing once. This clone occurred many times. Its antigen is not known. Findings of the study overall: Compared with clonotypes that all four donors shared, non-shared clonotypes had lower generation probabilities. Between several donors, naive CD4 clonotypes were shared at a level of approximately 5%.

Sequences were obtained from memory CD4+ T cells from PBMCs. The subset is: CD45RA-negative fraction. The TCR originated in a man between 18 and 29 years old in good health. Some clones in this sample may be carry-over from other donors' samples.

CDR3 sequence (DNA): TGTGCCAGCAGTTTATCGACAGGGGGTGGCGAGCAGTACTTC. This encodes CASSLSTGGGEQYF. The rearrangement joins TRBV28 to TRBJ2-7, with 9 bases lining up with TRBD1. The CDR3 spans 14 residues. V trimming: 1 base; J trimming: 6 bases; junction bases outside the gene matches: 4. Germline CDR1 MDHEN, CDR2 SYDVKM.